These T cell receptor beta chains were read from a single sample in a study of OX40 agonist ivuxolimab in advanced cancers. Assay used: immunoSEQ multiplex PCR; TCRdb lists only in-frame clones, some missing. The table has approximately 76,000 clones, roughly 90% seen once. The material was CD4+ or CD8+ T cells sorted from blood, obtained in a trial of the OX40 agonist ivuxolimab. The receptors here all came from an adult with an advanced solid tumor such as melanoma, head and neck, liver or kidney cancer. The conserved cysteine and the conserved F or W are not part of the CDR3 here. The order of the fields is J gene, V gene, CDR3 protein.

j_gene: TRBJ2-1; v_gene: TRBV18; CDR3aa: ASSPQGGRNYNEQF
j_gene: TRBJ2-1; v_gene: TRBV11-2; CDR3aa: ASSLTSGSGNEQF
j_gene: TRBJ2-2; v_gene: TRBV30; CDR3aa: AWSFDHTGELF
j_gene: TRBJ2-7; v_gene: TRBV5-4; CDR3aa: ASSLVVGGGAYEQY
j_gene: TRBJ1-4; v_gene: TRBV19; CDR3aa: ASGSGQGRTNEKLF
j_gene: TRBJ2-2; v_gene: TRBV11-2; CDR3aa: ASSFTEKLTGELF
j_gene: TRBJ2-5; v_gene: TRBV11-2; CDR3aa: ASRGLTGGGEETQY
j_gene: TRBJ2-7; v_gene: TRBV21-1; CDR3aa: ASSKEGLSYEQY
j_gene: TRBJ2-3; v_gene: TRBV18; CDR3aa: ASSPNEWGYTDTQY
j_gene: TRBJ2-4; v_gene: TRBV9; CDR3aa: ASSVVGTGDIQY
j_gene: TRBJ1-5; v_gene: TRBV7-2; CDR3aa: ASSLVGNQPQH
j_gene: TRBJ2-1; v_gene: TRBV28; CDR3aa: ATSGGAGRDEQF
j_gene: TRBJ2-7; v_gene: TRBV10-3; CDR3aa: AISELGGGSGEQY
j_gene: TRBJ1-5; v_gene: TRBV6-6; CDR3aa: ASRERTGGFQPQH
j_gene: TRBJ2-2; v_gene: TRBV18; CDR3aa: ASSPVRSTGELF
j_gene: TRBJ1-2; v_gene: TRBV19; CDR3aa: ASKRQLSNYGYT
j_gene: TRBJ2-4; v_gene: TRBV6-6; CDR3aa: ASSGTRAGGIQY
j_gene: TRBJ2-5; v_gene: TRBV19; CDR3aa: ASSSRQGQQETQY
j_gene: TRBJ2-1; v_gene: TRBV28; CDR3aa: ASSFRGEQF
j_gene: TRBJ2-2; v_gene: TRBV15; CDR3aa: ATGQGGRNGELF
j_gene: TRBJ1-1; v_gene: TRBV28; CDR3aa: ASSRRGLRTEAF
j_gene: TRBJ2-1; v_gene: TRBV28; CDR3aa: ASSLLLNEQF
j_gene: TRBJ2-7; v_gene: TRBV5-1; CDR3aa: ASSSAYEQY
j_gene: TRBJ1-5; v_gene: TRBV10-2; CDR3aa: ASSEPSRGGSNQPQH
j_gene: TRBJ2-2; v_gene: TRBV9; CDR3aa: ASSVGSTGELF
j_gene: TRBJ1-1; v_gene: TRBV2; CDR3aa: ASTGTPRNTEAF
j_gene: TRBJ2-5; v_gene: TRBV10-3; CDR3aa: AISESTERGGGETQY
j_gene: TRBJ1-4; v_gene: TRBV19; CDR3aa: ASSRGLGQTNEKLF
j_gene: TRBJ1-5; v_gene: TRBV7-4; CDR3aa: ASSPGAGNQPQH
j_gene: TRBJ1-1; v_gene: TRBV11-2; CDR3aa: ASSITGYRNTEAF
j_gene: TRBJ2-7; v_gene: TRBV6-5; CDR3aa: ASKGSWEQY
j_gene: TRBJ1-3; v_gene: TRBV7-3; CDR3aa: ASSTNNGNTIY
j_gene: TRBJ1-5; v_gene: TRBV7-2; CDR3aa: ASSLTGGNQPQH
j_gene: TRBJ1-6; v_gene: TRBV28; CDR3aa: ASSLAGAGNSPLH
j_gene: TRBJ2-5; v_gene: TRBV7-9; CDR3aa: ASSPQETQY
j_gene: TRBJ1-2; v_gene: TRBV30; CDR3aa: AWSRLTGSNGYT
j_gene: TRBJ2-7; v_gene: TRBV30; CDR3aa: AWSSARGTGYEQY
j_gene: TRBJ2-1; v_gene: TRBV9; CDR3aa: ASSLGLLSYNEQF
j_gene: TRBJ2-3; v_gene: TRBV9; CDR3aa: ASSVEGSGSTFTDTQY
j_gene: TRBJ2-1; v_gene: TRBV2; CDR3aa: ASRAERTGGNSEQF
j_gene: TRBJ1-5; v_gene: TRBV18; CDR3aa: ASSLNRDQPQH
j_gene: TRBJ1-1; v_gene: TRBV7-3; CDR3aa: ASSLGSSTPEAF